This TCR beta chain is from a study of regulatory T cells in long-lasting Graves disease. As for time point: newly diagnosed GD, antithyroid drugs for less than 3 months. PBMCs were the source of the RNA used for TCR sequencing. This clonotype came up many times. The antigen remains undetermined. Trimming took 6 bases from V and 5 from J, leaving 22 bases between them. The CDR3 is 17 residues long. The study, taken as a whole, reports: Among the persistent patients, fewer than 3,500 public clonotypes were shared, more than the approximately 1,000 shared among new patients. Preferential use of TRBV28, TRBJ1-2 and TRBJ2-5 was seen in persistent disease.

Arm-PCR of CDR3 regions and iRepertoire HTBI primers were used to build TCR beta libraries. TCRdb ran MiXCR on the multiplex PCR reads and lists one entry per CDR3 protein. This table has 250,000 to 300,000 distinct CDR3 sequences, more than 15% appearing once. The sample was also linked to a second study, of T cells in Graves' hyperthyroidism and ophthalmopathy. Per that paper: Ophthalmopathy, which appeared later, was predicted by the model a median around 6.5 months before onset.

The input for sequencing was peripheral blood mononuclear cells (PBMCs), taken at new diagnosis, from a patient treated with antithyroid drugs. This TCR derives from a woman in her twenties or thirties with Graves disease. The chain has TRBV12-3 or TRBV12-4 and TRBJ2-2; TRBD2 is a possible D gene (5 bases). The CDR3, as DNA: TGTGCCAGCAGCGCCACCGGTAGAGGGCGCGGAACCGGGGAGCTGTTTTTT. Its translation is CASSATGRGRGTGELFF.